This T cell receptor beta chain was recovered during a study of blood T cells in healthy people across ages (dated by TCRdb to 2015 to 2017). As for the study more broadly: In model experiments, template switching captured about one uniquely barcoded TCR beta cDNA molecule for every two T cells. Four age groups were formed from the donors: young (average 16 years), middle-aged (approximately 39), aged (62) and long-lived (less than 85). To avoid experimental bias, donors of different ages were randomly spread across the sequencing lanes. The study measured age-related changes in TCR beta repertoire diversity using deep sequencing normalized with unique cDNA molecular identifiers. Using the same blood draw, the study looked at two additional independent replicas of 1 million unique cDNA reads for two donors, one aged 18 to 30 and the other aged 80 or older.

Library generation was performed with 5' RACE. TCRdb shows the sequencer as Illumina HiSeq 2500. A second about 7 to 11 cycle PCR used a sample-barcoded 5' primer and a J-beta primer mix. A unique molecular identifier was introduced onto each TCR beta cDNA molecule by a template-switch 5' adaptor carrying 12 random nucleotides. At least 2.5 million CDR3-containing paired-end reads were obtained from each sample. The Mint cDNA synthesis kit, primed by a TRBC-specific oligonucleotide, was used to synthesize first-strand cDNA from all RNA. After uracil-DNA glycosylase treatment, a first 18-cycle PCR used universal primers M1SS and BC2_uni_R on all cDNA. The published analysis was carried out like this. Each sample was normalized by randomly selecting 1 million high-quality reads, each carrying a distinct molecular identifier. Reads sharing molecular identifiers were discarded rather than binned into consensus sequences. CDR3 identification, clonotype clustering and error correction used MiTCR with a Q25 quality threshold and the strictest error-elimination algorithm. A nonparametric unseen species model using Euler transformation provided a lower-bound estimate of total TCR beta diversity. Through fastp at Q25 and MiXCR, TCRdb rebuilt clones from the public reads, retaining in-frame beta chains. Each record represents a unique CDR3 protein, reported with the most common genes and DNA among its rows. The V and J calls shown here were made by TCRdb, not taken from the authors' results. The table for this sample lists 800,000 to 1,000,000 distinct CDR3 sequences; about 44% of them were counted only once. The ten largest clones take up 13% of the sample.

Concerning this clonotype itself: Its antigen target is currently unknown. No much larger clone exists at a distance of one base, and base qualities are not known.

Summary of the overall study and its limitations: The long-lived group showed more naive CD4+ T cells, fewer expanded clones and increased TCR diversity than the aged group, suggesting age selection. Donor CMV infection status was unknown, potentially confounding age-related changes in expanded clonotypes. Conclusive comparison of naive and antigen-experienced compartments was prevented by the profiling of bulk unsorted PBMCs. Observed TCR beta diversity per million T cells fell roughly linearly with age, and a significant reduction was already apparent by age roughly 40. Observed TCR beta diversity correlated strongly with the percentage of naive T cells measured by flow cytometry. Estimates of total diversity based on one million sequenced T cells were considered lower bounds and underestimates.

The trim is 7 bases for V and 5 bases for J, with a gap of 9 bases between the germline ends. The CDR3 covers 11 residues, taking in both the cysteine and the phenylalanine. CDR3 DNA is the only sequence kept; it has 33 bases, read in frame from the first base. Sequences SQVTM (CDR1) and ANQGSEA (CDR2) are obtained from the germline V gene. Donors were a few dozen systemically healthy Caucasian individuals from Russia aged roughly 6 to 90 years. Each donor gave about 9.2 milliliters of peripheral blood, drawn into EDTA-treated Vacutainer tubes. Ficoll-Paque density-gradient centrifugation was used to isolate PBMCs, with at least 6 million obtained per sample. Trizol reagent was used to extract total RNA from the PBMCs, yielding at least 5 micrograms per sample. For every donor, an aliquot of PBMCs went through flow cytometry to measure the percentages of naive CD45RAhigh/CD27high T cells.

This receptor was obtained from a young man in good health. The sequence is built from TRBV29-1 and TRBJ2-4; TRBD2 is possibly the D segment (5 matching bases). Sequencing was performed on blood. The nucleotide sequence is TGCAGCGCCGGGAAAGAAAACATTCAGTACTTC. Its product reads: CSAGKENIQYF.